This T cell receptor (beta chain) was found in a study of shared clonotypes between healthy human individuals. As for this clone: Other DNA sequences of this sample code for an identical CDR3.

Germline CDR1 is PRHDT and CDR2 is FYEKMQ (reference sequence). V dropped 3 bases and J dropped 3 bases, with 3 bases sitting between them. The CDR3 has 11 residues. Clones were read by immunoSEQ multiplex PCR, and TCRdb kept only the in-frame ones, dropping some. The sample yields 2 million to 2.5 million clones, 90% to 95% seen once. The chain uses TRBV13 and TRBJ2-7; no reliable D call. The sample was naive CD4+ T cells from PBMCs. Described subset: CD45RA+ positively selected. The TCR originated in a man between 18 and 35 years old in good health. Some clones in this sample may be carry-over from other donors' samples. The CDR3 sequence: CASSFYYEQYF. Here the CDR3 DNA reads TGTGCCAGCAGCTTTTACTACGAGCAGTACTTC.